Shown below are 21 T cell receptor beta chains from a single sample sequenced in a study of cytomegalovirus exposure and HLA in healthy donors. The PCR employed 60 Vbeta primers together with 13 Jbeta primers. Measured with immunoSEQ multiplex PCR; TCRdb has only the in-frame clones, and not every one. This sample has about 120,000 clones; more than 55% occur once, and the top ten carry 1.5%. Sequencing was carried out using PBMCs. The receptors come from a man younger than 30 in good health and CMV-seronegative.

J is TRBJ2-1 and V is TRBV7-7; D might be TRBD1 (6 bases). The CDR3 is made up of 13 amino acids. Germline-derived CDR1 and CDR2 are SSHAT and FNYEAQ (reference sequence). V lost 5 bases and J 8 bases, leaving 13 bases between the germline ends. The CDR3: CASSLDRTHEQFF. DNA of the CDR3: TGTGCCAGCAGCCTCGACAGGACCCATGAGCAGTTCTTC.

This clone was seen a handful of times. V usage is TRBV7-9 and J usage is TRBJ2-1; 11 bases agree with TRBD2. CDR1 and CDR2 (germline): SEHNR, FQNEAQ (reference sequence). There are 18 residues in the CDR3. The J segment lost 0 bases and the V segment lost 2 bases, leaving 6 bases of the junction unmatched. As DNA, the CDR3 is TGTGCCAGCAGCTTATTAGCGGGAGGGTCCAGCTCCTACAATGAGCAGTTCTTC. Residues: CASSLLAGGSSSYNEQFF.

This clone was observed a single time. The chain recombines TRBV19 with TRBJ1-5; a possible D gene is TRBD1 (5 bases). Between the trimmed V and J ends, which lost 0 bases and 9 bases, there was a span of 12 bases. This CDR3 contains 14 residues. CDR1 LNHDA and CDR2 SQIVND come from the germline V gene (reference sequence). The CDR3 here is CASSIDRSQGPQHF. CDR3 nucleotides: TGTGCCAGTAGTATAGATCGGAGCCAGGGGCCCCAGCATTTT.

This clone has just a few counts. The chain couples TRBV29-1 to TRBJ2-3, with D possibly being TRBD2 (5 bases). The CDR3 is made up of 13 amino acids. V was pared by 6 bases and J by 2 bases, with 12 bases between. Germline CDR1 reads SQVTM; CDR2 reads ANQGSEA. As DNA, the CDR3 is TGCAGCGTGCTAGGGAGATTCACAGATACGCAGTATTTT. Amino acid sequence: CSVLGRFTDTQYF.

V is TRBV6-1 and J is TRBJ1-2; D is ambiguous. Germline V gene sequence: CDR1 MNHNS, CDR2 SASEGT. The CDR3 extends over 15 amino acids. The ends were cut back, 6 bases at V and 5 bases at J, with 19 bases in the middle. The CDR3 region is CASSPPPSYSYGYTF. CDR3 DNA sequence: TGTGCCAGCAGCCCCCCCCCGAGTTATTCGTATGGCTACACCTTC.

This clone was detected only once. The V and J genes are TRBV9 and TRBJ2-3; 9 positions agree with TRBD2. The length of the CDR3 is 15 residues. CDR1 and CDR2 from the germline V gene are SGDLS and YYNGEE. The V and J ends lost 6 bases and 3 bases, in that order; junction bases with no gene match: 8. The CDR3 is CASTLTSGPTDTQYF. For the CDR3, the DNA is TGTGCCAGCACCCTAACTAGCGGGCCTACAGATACGCAGTATTTT.

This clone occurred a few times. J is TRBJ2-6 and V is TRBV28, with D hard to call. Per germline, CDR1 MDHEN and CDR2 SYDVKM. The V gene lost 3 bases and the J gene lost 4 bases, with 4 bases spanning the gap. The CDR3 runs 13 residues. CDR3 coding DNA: TGTGCCAGCAGTTTGGGCGGGGCCAACGTCCTGACTTTC. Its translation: CASSLGGANVLTF.

The CDR3 spells CASSIGVVYTGELFF. In nucleotides, the CDR3 is TGTGCCAGTAGTATAGGAGTAGTTTACACCGGGGAGCTGTTTTTT. The V call is TRBV19, the J call TRBJ2-2; D gene unclear. V was cut by 1 base and J by 3 bases, with 9 bases left in between. The CDR3 extends over 15 amino acids. Looked up from germline, CDR1 is LNHDA and CDR2 is SQIVND (reference sequence).

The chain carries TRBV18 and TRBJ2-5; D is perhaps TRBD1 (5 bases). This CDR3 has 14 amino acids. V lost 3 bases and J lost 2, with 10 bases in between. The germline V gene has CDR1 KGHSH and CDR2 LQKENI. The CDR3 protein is CASSPWQGQETQYF. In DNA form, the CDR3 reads TGTGCCAGCTCACCCTGGCAGGGACAAGAGACCCAGTACTTC.

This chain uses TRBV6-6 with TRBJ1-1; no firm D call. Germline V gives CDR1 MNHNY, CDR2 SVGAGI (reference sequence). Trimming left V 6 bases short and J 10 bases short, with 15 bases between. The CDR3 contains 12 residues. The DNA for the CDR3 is TGTGCCAGCAGCCGACGCACCCGAGGAGCTTTCTTT. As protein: CASSRRTRGAFF.

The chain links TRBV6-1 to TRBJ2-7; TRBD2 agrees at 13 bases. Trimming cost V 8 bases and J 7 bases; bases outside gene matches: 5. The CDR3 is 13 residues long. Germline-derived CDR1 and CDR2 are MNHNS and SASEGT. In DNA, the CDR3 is TGTGCCAGCGCGGGACTAGCGGGAAGTGAGCAGTACTTC. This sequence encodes CASAGLAGSEQYF.

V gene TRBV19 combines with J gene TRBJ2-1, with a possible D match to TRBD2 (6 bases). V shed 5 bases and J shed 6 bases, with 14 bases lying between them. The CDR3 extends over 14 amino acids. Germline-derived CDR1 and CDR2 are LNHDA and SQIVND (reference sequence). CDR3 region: CASSAIAVVNEQFF. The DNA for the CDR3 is TGTGCCAGTAGTGCCATAGCGGTAGTCAATGAGCAGTTCTTC.

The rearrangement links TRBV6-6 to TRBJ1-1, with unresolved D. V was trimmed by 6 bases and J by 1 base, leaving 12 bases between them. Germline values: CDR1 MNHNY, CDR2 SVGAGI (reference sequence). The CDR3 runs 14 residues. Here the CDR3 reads CASRDLPGNTEAFF. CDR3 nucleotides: TGTGCCAGCAGAGACCTCCCGGGGAACACTGAAGCTTTCTTT.

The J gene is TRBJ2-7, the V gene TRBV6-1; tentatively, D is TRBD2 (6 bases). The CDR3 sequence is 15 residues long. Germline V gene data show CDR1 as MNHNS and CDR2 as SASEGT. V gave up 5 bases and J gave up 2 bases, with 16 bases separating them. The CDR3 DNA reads TGTGCCAGCAGTCGAACGGGGGATGGGACCTACGAGCAGTACTTC. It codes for CASSRTGDGTYEQYF.

The CDR3 bases are TGTGCCAGCAGCTATTGGACAGGGGGCACTCAGCCCCAGCATTTT. Encoded protein: CASSYWTGGTQPQHF. The chain combines TRBV5-8 with TRBJ1-5; 11 nucleotides line up with TRBD1. V was clipped by 3 bases and J by 6 bases; unmatched bases: 5. The germline gives CDR1 SGHTS, CDR2 YDEGEE. The CDR3 totals 15 residues.

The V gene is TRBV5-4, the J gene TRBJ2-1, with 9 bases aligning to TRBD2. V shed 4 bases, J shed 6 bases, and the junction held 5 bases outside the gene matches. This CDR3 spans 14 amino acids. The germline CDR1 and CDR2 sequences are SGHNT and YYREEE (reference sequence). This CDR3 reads CASSQPSGTNEQFF. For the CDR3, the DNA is TGTGCCAGCAGCCAACCTAGCGGGACCAATGAGCAGTTCTTC.

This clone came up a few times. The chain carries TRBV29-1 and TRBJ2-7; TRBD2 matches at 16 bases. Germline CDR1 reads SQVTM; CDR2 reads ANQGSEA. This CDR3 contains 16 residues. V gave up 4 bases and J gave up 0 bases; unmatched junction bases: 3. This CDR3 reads CSVGGLAGGNSYEQYF. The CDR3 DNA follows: TGCAGCGTTGGGGGACTAGCGGGAGGGAACTCCTACGAGCAGTACTTC.

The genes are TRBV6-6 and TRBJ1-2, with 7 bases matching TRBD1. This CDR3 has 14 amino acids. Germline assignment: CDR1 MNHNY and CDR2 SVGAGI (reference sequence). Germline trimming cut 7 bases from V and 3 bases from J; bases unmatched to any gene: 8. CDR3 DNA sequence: TGTGCCAGCACCCGACCGGGACAGCACTATGGCTACACCTTC. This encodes CASTRPGQHYGYTF.

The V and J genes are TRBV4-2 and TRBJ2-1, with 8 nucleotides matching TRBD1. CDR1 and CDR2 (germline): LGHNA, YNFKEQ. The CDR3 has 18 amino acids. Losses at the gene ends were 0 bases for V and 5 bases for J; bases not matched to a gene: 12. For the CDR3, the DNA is TGTGCCAGCAGCCAAGAGTTACGAGGGCCAGGGGGCCACAATGAGCAGTTCTTC. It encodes CASSQELRGPGGHNEQFF.

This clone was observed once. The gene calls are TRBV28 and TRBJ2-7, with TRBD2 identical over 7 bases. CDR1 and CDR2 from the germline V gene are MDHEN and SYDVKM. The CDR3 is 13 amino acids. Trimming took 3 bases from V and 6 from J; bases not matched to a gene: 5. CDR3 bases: TGTGCCAGCAGTTTCGGGGGGAGAGGCGAGCAGTACTTC. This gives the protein CASSFGGRGEQYF.

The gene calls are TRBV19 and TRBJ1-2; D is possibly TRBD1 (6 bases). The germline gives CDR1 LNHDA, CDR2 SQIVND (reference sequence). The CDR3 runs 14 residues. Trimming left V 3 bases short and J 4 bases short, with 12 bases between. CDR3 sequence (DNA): TGTGCCAGTAGTATTTTAACAGGGAGCTATGGCTACACCTTC. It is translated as CASSILTGSYGYTF.